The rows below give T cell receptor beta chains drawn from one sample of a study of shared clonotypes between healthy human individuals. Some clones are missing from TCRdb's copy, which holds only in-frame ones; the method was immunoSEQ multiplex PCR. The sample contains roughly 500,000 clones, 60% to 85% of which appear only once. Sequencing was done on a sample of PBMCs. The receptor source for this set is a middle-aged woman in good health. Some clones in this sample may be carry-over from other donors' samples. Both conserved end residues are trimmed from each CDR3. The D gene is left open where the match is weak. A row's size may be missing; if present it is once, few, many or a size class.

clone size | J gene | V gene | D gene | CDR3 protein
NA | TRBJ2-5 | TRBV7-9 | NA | ASSFRNSGQETQY
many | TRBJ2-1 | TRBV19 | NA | ASSMGRDYNEQF
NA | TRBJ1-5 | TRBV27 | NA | ASSSPGGPQH
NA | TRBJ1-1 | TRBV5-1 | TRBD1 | ASSLGTGGMNTEAF
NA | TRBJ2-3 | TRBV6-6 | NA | ASSYSSGRGDTQY
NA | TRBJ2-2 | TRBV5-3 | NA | ARSLEQRRWAGELF
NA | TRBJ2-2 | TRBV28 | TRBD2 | ASSSRASGSLGTGELF
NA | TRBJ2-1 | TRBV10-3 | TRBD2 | AITAGTSRNNEQF
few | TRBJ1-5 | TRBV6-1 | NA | ASSEGEEDQPQH
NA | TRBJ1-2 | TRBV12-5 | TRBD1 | ASGLDSGTDDYGYT
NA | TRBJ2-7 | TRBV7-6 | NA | ASSLDSGPYEQY
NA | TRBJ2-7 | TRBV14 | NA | ASSQGVNYEQY
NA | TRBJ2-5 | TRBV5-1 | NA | ASSVAGGDQETQY
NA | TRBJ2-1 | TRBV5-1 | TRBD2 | ASSPGGNEQF
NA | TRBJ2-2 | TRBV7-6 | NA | ASSLVRGNTGELF
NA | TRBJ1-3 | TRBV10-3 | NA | ATQRGEVGNTIY
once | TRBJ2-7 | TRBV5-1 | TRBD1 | ASSLARDRGSEQY
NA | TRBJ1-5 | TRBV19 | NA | ASSFTGRSNQPQH
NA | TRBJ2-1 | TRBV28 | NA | ASSLGRGSYNEQF
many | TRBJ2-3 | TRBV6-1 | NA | ASRRDFRGTDTQY
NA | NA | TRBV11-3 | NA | ASSHGPYEQY
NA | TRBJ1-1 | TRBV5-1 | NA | ASSFGALNAEAF
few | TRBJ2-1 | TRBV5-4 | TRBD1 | ASSSGTGGYNEQF
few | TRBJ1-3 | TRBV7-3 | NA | ASSLGPITSGNTIY
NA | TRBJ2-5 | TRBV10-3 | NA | AISESHGGMETQY
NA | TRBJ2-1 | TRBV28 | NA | ASRGPTYNEQF
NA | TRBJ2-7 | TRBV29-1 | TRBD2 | SARTSGSYEQY
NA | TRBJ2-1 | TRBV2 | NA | ASSRVGEQF
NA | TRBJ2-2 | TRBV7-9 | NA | ASSPTGNTGELF
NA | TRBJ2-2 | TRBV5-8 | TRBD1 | ASSLTGADTGELF
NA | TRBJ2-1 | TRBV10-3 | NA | AISSGLGVNEQF
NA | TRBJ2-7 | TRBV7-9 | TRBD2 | ASSDIAGVYEQY
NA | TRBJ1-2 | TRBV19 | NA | ASTKGAYGYT
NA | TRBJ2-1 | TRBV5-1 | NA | ASSLALAVANEQF
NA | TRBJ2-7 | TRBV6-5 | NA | ASSYGPGVYEQY
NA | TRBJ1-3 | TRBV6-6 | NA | ASSRQASSGNTIY
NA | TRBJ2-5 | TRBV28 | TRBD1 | ASRRTGKETQY
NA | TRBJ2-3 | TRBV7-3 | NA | ASSSSKDTQY
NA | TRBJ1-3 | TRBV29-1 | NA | SVVKGGPTRSSGNTIY
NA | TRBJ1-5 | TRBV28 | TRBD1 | ASSRGPGQGFGNQPQH
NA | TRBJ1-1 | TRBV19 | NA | ASSFKFFRHTEAF
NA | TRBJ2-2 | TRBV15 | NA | ATSRGPDGELF
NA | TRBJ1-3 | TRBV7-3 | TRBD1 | ASSLAGPGGWS
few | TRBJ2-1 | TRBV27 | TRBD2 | ASSLAGGSYNEQF
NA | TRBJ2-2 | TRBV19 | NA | ASSWRAGAGELF
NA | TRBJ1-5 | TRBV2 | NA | ASSEGSGSQPQH
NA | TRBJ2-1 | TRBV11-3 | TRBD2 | ASSPRRTSGRPGHNEQF
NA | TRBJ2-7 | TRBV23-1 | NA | ASSQFEPLSYEQY
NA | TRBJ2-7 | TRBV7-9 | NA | ASSSTYEQY
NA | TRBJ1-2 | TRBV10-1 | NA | ASSLFNYGYT
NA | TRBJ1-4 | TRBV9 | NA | ASSVDPPGVATNEKLF
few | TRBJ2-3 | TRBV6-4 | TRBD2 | ASSRTSGVPDTQY
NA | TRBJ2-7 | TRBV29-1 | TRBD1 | SVMTGFSYEQY